These T cell receptor beta chains were read from a single sample in a study of T-cell reconstitution after alpha-beta-depleted transplantation in children. One entry per CDR3 protein results from TCRdb running MiXCR on the PCR reads. The table lists around 370,000 distinct CDR3 sequences, about a tenth of them singletons. This specimen was PBMCs from the stem cell graft donor, taken from the stem cell graft. These receptors came from a human donor who donated a stem cell graft to a child with acute lymphoblastic leukemia. The CDR3 runs from the conserved cysteine through the conserved F or W. The D gene is left open where the match is weak. A clone size is listed for some rows: how often the clone was seen (once, few, many), or a class if it is expanded.

v_gene	j_gene	abundance	d_gene	CDR3aa	CDR3nt
TRBV12-3/TRBV12-4	TRBJ2-5	-	-	CASRRDITRETQYF	TGTGCCAGCAGACGGGACATAACGAGGGAGACCCAGTACTTC
TRBV29-1	TRBJ2-1	many	-	CSVESRPSYNEQFF	TGCAGCGTTGAAAGTCGGCCTTCCTACAATGAGCAGTTCTTC
TRBV7-3	TRBJ2-1	-	-	CASSLDSDGQFF	TGTGCCAGCAGCCTCGACTCCGATGGGCAGTTCTTC
TRBV4-1	TRBJ2-5	few	-	CASSLGPNEAQYF	TGCGCCAGCAGCCTCGGGCCCAACGAAGCCCAGTACTTC
TRBV12-3/TRBV12-4	TRBJ2-7	few	TRBD1	CASGTGQTYEQYF	TGTGCCAGCGGAACGGGACAGACCTACGAGCAGTACTTC
TRBV7-9	TRBJ2-5	-	TRBD1	CASSLVIGTAETQYF	TGTGCCAGCAGCTTAGTTATAGGGACAGCAGAGACCCAGTACTTC
TRBV6-5	TRBJ2-7	few	TRBD1	CASSYSGSAGGYEQYF	TGTGCCAGCAGTTACTCGGGGTCGGCAGGGGGCTACGAGCAGTACTTC
TRBV29-1	TRBJ2-1	-	TRBD2	CSVERDTLAGLGNEQFF	TGCAGCGTTGAGAGGGATACACTAGCGGGACTAGGTAATGAGCAGTTCTTC
TRBV6-5	TRBJ1-5	-	TRBD1	CASSYYRGSNQPQHF	TGTGCCAGCAGTTACTACAGGGGAAGCAATCAGCCCCAGCATTTT
TRBV7-9	TRBJ1-5	few	-	CASSLAHTGRPQHF	TGTGCCAGCAGCTTAGCGCATACAGGTCGGCCCCAGCATTTT
TRBV20-1	TRBJ2-1	many	TRBD2	CSAHSGRADFSQYNEQFF	TGCAGTGCTCATAGCGGGAGGGCCGATTTTTCGCAATACAATGAGCAGTTCTTC
TRBV6-2/TRBV6-3	TRBJ2-6	-	-	CASSFRRTPYSGANVLTF	TGTGCCAGCAGCTTTAGAAGGACTCCATACTCTGGGGCCAACGTCCTGACTTTC
TRBV19	TRBJ2-6	-	-	CASKVVGSYSSGANVLTF	TGTGCCAGCAAGGTGGTCGGCAGTTATTCCTCTGGGGCCAACGTCCTGACTTTC
TRBV7-9	TRBJ2-5	-	TRBD2	CASSFLAGLVETQYF	TGTGCCAGCAGCTTTCTAGCGGGATTGGTGGAGACCCAGTACTTC
TRBV7-3	TRBJ2-5	many	-	CASSLNARQTQYF	TGTGCCAGCAGCTTAAACGCCCGTCAGACCCAGTACTTC
TRBV7-9	TRBJ1-2	-	-	CASGPGLYGYTF	TGTGCCAGCGGCCCGGGCCTCTATGGCTACACCTTC
TRBV7-9	TRBJ2-3	-	-	CASTLGRTTSTDTQYF	TGTGCCAGCACATTGGGGAGGACAACCAGCACAGATACGCAGTATTTT
TRBV11-3	TRBJ2-1	few	-	CASSSAPGLASYNEQFF	TGTGCCAGCAGCTCCGCCCCAGGCCTAGCGAGTTACAATGAGCAGTTCTTC
TRBV6-1	TRBJ1-1	-	TRBD1	CASSKRQGTEAFF	TGTGCCAGCAGTAAGAGACAGGGGACCGAAGCTTTCTTT
TRBV11-2	TRBJ2-1	-	-	CASSLESRNPYNEQFF	TGTGCCAGCAGCTTGGAGAGCCGAAACCCCTACAATGAGCAGTTCTTT
TRBV28	TRBJ2-1	-	-	CASSLGGLVEQFF	TGTGCCAGCTCCCTTGGAGGGCTAGTTGAGCAGTTCTTC
TRBV4-1	TRBJ2-3	-	-	CASSQGNTDTQYF	TGCGCCAGCAGCCAAGGCAACACAGATACGCAGTATTTT